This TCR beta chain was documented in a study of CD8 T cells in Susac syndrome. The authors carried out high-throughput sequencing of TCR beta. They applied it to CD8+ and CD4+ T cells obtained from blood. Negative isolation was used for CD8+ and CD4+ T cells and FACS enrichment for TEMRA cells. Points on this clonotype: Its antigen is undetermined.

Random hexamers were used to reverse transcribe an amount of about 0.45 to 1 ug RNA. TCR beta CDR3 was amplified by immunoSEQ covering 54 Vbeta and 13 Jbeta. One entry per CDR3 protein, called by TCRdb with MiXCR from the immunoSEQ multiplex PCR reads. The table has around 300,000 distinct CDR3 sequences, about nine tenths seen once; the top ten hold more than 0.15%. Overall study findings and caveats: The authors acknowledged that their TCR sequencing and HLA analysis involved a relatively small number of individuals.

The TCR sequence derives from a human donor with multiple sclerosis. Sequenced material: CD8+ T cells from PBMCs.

Here the CDR3 DNA reads TGTGCCAGCAGCTTAGACGGACCAAATTCACCCCTCCACTTT. It encodes CASSLDGPNSPLHF. J is TRBJ1-6 and V is TRBV7-9; the D is unclear. Trimming cost V 1 base and J 7 bases, with 8 bases left between them. CDR1 is SEHNR and CDR2 is FQNEAQ in the germline V gene (reference sequence). CDR3 size: 14 residues.